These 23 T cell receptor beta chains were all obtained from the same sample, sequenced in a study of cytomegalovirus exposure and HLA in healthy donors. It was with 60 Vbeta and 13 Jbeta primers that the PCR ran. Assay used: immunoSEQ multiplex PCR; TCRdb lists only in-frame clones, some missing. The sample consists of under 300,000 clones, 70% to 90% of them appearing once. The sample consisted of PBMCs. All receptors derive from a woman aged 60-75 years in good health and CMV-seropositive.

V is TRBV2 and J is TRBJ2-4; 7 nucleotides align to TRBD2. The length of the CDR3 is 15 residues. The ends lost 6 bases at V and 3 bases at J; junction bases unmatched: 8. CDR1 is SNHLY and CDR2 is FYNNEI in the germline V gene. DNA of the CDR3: TGTGCCAGCAGGGGGGGGAGCTTGGTCAAAAACATTCAGTACTTC. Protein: CASRGGSLVKNIQYF.

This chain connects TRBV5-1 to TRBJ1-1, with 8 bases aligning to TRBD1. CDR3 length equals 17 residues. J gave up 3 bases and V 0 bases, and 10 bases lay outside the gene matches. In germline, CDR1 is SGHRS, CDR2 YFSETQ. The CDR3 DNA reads TGCGCCAGCAGCTTGGCCCCAGGGGGCCGGTGGGACACTGAAGCTTTCTTT. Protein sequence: CASSLAPGGRWDTEAFF. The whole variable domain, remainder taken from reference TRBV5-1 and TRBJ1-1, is KAGVTQTPRYLIKTRGQQVTLSCSPISGHRSVSWYQQTPGQGLQFLFEYFSETQRNKGNFPGRFSGRQFSNSRSEMNVSTLELGDSALYLCASSLAPGGRWDTEAFFGQGTRLTVV.

The CDR3 reads CASSLSRAEETQYF. The DNA for the CDR3 is TGTGCCAGCAGCTTATCCAGGGCGGAGGAGACCCAGTACTTC. V usage is TRBV7-3 and J usage is TRBJ2-5; perhaps TRBD1 as D (5 bases). Germline assignment: CDR1 SGHTA and CDR2 FQGTGA. Trimming left V 2 bases short and J 5 bases short, with 12 bases between. The length of the CDR3 is 14 residues.

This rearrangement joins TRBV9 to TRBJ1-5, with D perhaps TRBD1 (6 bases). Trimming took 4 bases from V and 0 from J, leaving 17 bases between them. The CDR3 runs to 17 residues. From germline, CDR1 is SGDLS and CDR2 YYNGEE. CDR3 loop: CASSPKRDIYSNQPQHF. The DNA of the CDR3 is TGTGCCAGCAGCCCGAAAAGGGACATTTATAGCAATCAGCCCCAGCATTTT.

DNA for the CDR3: TGTGCCAGCAGTTCCGCACACAGATATCAGCCCCAGCATTTT. This codes for CASSSAHRYQPQHF. The gene calls are TRBV2 and TRBJ1-5; no reliable D call. The CDR3 totals 14 residues. Germline CDR1 SNHLY, CDR2 FYNNEI. V was clipped by 5 bases and J by 5 bases, with 13 bases between them. The complete variable domain, with remaining parts taken from reference TRBV2 and TRBJ1-5, reads EPEVTQTPSHQVTQMGQEVILRCVPISNHLYFYWYRQILGQKVEFLVSFYNNEISEKSEIFDDQFSVERPDGSNFTLKIRSTKLEDSAMYFCASSSAHRYQPQHFGDGTRLSIL.

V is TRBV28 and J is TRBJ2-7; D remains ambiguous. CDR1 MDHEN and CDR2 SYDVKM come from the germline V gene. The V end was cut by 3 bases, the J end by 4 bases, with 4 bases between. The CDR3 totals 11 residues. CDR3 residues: CASSFQYEQYF. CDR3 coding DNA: TGTGCCAGCAGTTTCCAATACGAGCAGTACTTC.

DNA of the CDR3: TGTGCCAGCAGACAGGTCACCGGGGAGCTGTTTTTT. This encodes CASRQVTGELFF. This rearrangement joins TRBV2 to TRBJ2-2; weak D call: TRBD1 (5 bases). Germline CDR1 is SNHLY and CDR2 is FYNNEI. V was shortened by 6 bases and J by 4 bases, with 6 bases between the two germline ends. The CDR3 has 12 residues.

CDR3: CASSLGAGGQGGAFF. DNA for the CDR3: TGTGCCAGCAGCCTAGGAGCAGGGGGACAGGGGGGAGCTTTCTTT. The chain joins TRBV7-6 to TRBJ1-1, with 11 positions matching TRBD1. The CDR3 runs 15 residues. The V and J ends lost 5 bases and 10 bases, in that order; junction bases with no gene match: 12. Germline V gene data show CDR1 as SGHVS and CDR2 as FNYEAQ.

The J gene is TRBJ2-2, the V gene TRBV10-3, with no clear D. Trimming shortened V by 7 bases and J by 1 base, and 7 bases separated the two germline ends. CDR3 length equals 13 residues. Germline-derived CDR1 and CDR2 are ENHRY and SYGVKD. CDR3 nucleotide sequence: TGTGCCATCACCAGGCAGAACACCGGGGAGCTGTTTTTT. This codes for CAITRQNTGELFF.

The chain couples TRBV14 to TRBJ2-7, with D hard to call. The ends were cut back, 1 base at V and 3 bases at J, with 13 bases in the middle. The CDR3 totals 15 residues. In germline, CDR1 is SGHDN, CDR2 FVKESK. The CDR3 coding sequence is TGTGCCAGCAGCCAAGTACCCAGATATCTCTACGAGCAGTACTTC. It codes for CASSQVPRYLYEQYF. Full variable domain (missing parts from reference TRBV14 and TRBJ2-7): EAGVTQFPSHSVIEKGQTVTLRCDPISGHDNLYWYRRVMGKEIKFLLHFVKESKQDESGMPNNRFLAERTGGTYSTLKVQPAELEDSGVYFCASSQVPRYLYEQYFGPGTRLTVT.

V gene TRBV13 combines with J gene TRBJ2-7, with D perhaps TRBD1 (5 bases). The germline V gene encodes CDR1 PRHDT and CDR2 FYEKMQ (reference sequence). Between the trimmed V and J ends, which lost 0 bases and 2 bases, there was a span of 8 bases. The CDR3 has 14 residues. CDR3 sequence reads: CASSLGGRAYEQYF. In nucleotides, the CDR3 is TGTGCCAGCAGCTTAGGCGGCAGGGCCTACGAGCAGTACTTC.

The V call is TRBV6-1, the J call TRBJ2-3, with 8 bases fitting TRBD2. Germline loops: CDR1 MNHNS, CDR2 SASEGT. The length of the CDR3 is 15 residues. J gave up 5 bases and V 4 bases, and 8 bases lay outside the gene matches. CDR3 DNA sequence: TGTGCCAGCAGTGGACAGCGGGAGTTTAGAGATACGCAGTATTTT. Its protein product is CASSGQREFRDTQYF.

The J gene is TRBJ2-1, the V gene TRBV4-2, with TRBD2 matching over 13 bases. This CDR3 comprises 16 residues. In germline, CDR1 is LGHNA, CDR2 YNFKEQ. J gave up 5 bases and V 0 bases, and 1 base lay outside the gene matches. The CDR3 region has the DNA TGTGCCAGCAGCCAAGAGGGACTAGCGGGGAACAATGAGCAGTTCTTC. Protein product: CASSQEGLAGNNEQFF.

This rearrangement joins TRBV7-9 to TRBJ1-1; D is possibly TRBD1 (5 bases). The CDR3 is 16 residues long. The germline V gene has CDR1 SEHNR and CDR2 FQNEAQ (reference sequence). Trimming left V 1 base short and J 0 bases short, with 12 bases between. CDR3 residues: CASSLEPGLVNTEAFF. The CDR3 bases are TGTGCCAGCAGCTTAGAACCGGGACTGGTGAACACTGAAGCTTTCTTT.

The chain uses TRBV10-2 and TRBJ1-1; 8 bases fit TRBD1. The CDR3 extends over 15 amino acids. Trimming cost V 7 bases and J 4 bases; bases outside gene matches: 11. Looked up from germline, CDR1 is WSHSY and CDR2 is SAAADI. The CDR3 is CASTPTKTGVTEAFF. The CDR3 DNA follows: TGCGCCAGCACCCCAACTAAGACAGGGGTCACTGAAGCTTTCTTT.

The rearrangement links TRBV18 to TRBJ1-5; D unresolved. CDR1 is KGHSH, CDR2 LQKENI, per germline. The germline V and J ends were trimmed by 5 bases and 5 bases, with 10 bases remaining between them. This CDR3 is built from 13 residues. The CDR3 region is CASSYRNDQPQHF. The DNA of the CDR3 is TGTGCCAGCTCATACAGAAATGATCAGCCCCAGCATTTT.

The CDR3 sequence: CSVEPRLKLDTQYF. The CDR3, as DNA: TGCAGCGTTGAACCGCGACTAAAGTTGGATACGCAGTATTTT. The chain employs TRBV29-1 and TRBJ2-3; tentatively, D is TRBD2 (5 bases). V was shortened by 2 bases and J by 6 bases, with 15 bases between the two germline ends. Per the germline V gene, CDR1 is SQVTM and CDR2 is ANQGSEA. This CDR3 is 14 amino acids long.

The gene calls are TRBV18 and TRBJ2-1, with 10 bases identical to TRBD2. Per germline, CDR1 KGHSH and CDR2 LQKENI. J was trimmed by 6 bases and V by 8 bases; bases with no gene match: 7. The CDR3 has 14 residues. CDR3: CASPSGSGSNEQFF. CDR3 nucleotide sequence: TGTGCCAGCCCTAGCGGGAGTGGATCCAATGAGCAGTTCTTC.

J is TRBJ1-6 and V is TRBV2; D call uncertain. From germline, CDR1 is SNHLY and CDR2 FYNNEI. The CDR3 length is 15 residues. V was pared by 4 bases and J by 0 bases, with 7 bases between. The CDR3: CASSGGRSYNSPLHF. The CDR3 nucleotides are TGTGCCAGCAGTGGAGGCCGCTCCTATAATTCACCCCTCCACTTT.

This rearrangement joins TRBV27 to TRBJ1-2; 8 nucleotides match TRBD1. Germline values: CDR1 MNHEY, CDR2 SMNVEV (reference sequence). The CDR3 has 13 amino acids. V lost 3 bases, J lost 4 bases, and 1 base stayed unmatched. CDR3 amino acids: CASSFTGGYGYTF. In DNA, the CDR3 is TGTGCCAGCAGTTTCACAGGGGGCTATGGCTACACCTTC.

The CDR3 bases are TGTGCCAGCAGTAATGGGGGAGGGGCCGGTAGCAATCAGCCCCAGCATTTT. Protein sequence: CASSNGGGAGSNQPQHF. The chain recombines TRBV27 with TRBJ1-5; D is possibly TRBD1 (5 bases). V lost 5 bases to trimming and J lost 0 bases, with 17 bases between them. The CDR3 has 17 amino acids. Germline CDR1 reads MNHEY; CDR2 reads SMNVEV (reference sequence).

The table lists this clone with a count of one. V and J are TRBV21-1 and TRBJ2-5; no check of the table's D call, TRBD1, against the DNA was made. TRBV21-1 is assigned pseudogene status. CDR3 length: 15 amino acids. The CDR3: CASRGQGTTQETQYF. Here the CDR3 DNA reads TGTGCCAGCAGGGGACAGGGAACGACCCAAGAGACCCAGTACTTC.

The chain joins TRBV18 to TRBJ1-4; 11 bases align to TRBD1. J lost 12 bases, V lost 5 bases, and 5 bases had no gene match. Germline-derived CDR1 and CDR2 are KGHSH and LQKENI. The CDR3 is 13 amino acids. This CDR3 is CASSSDRGLELFF. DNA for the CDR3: TGTGCCAGCTCATCGGACAGGGGGCTAGAACTGTTTTTT.